Sequencing of this T cell receptor (beta chain) was carried out in a study of blood T cell repertoires in COVID-19. Overall study context: The origin of the acute and convalescent COVID-19 samples was the United States, Italy and Spain. PBMCs, B-cell-depleted T cells, or T cells were the source of the cDNA or gDNA that made up the material.

In this sample, this clone turned up once. V shed 0 bases, J shed 1 base, and the junction held 3 bases outside the gene matches. The length of the CDR3 is 17 residues. Germline CDR1 reads SGHRS; CDR2 reads YFSETQ. Per the original methods: Estimation of nucleated cell counts was performed using reference gene primer amplification. Assay used: immunoSEQ multiplex PCR; TCRdb lists only in-frame clones, some missing. The DNA was the basis for D and trimming; V, J and clone size are from that table. The data contain under 300,000 clones, 70% to 85% of them singletons. The sequence came from a woman aged 40 to 50 with active or convalescent COVID-19. The rearrangement links TRBV5-1 to TRBJ2-1; 11 bases map to TRBD2. The sample consisted of peripheral blood. The CDR3 DNA reads TGCGCCAGCAGCTTGGGTCTAGCGGGGGGATCCTACAATGAGCAGTTCTTC. Its protein is CASSLGLAGGSYNEQFF.